This TCR beta chain derives from a study of T cell responses to AZD1222 COVID-19 vaccine. The study, taken as a whole, reports: Among the donors, most were white British and more were female, and clonal diversity was possibly underestimated. No repertoire was sampled before or during the peak T cell response, only after it. CD4 TCRs linked to vaccination spanned spike, dominating at 160-218 and 743-854.

In regard to this clone: The antigen remains unidentified.

The repertoire was sequenced with immunoSEQ multiplex PCR; TCRdb's copy has only in-frame clones and lacks some. The sample has about 150,000 clones, 70% to 90% seen once. Germline CDR1 is SQVTM and CDR2 is ANQGSEA. The length of the CDR3 is 14 residues. J was trimmed by 4 bases and V by 7 bases; bases with no gene match: 7. Here the sequenced sample was peripheral blood, taken 28 days after the second dose of the MenACWY control vaccine. This TCR derives from an adult who received the MenACWY meningococcal vaccine as a control. The rearrangement uses TRBV29-1 and TRBJ2-1, with 10 nucleotides matching TRBD1. The CDR3 bases are TGCAGCGAGAGACAGGGGGCACCTTACAATGAGCAGTTCTTC. The encoded protein is CSERQGAPYNEQFF.